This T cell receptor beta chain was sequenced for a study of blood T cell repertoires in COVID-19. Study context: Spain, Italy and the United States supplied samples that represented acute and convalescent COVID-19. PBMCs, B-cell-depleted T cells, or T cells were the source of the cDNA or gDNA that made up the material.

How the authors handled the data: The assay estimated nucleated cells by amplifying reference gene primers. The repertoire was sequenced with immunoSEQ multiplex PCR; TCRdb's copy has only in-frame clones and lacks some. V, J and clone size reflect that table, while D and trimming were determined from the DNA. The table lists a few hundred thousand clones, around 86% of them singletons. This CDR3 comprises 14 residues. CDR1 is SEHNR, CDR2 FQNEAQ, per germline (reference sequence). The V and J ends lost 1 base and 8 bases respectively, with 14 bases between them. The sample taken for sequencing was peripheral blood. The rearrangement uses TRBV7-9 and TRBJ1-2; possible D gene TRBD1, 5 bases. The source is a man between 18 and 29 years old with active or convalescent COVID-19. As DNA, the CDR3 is TGTGCCAGCAGCTTAGGTCTGGCGGGGGACGGCTACACCTTC. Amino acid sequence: CASSLGLAGDGYTF.